Only one count was recorded for the clone carrying this T cell receptor beta chain. Its antigen is as yet unknown. Since a much larger clone is just one base distant, this may be a read error. This sample stems from a study of Graves' ophthalmopathy and Graves' hyperthyroidism. Looking at the study overall: Stable hyperthyroidism denotes an absence of ophthalmopathy throughout 18 months of follow-up. Study-level findings and limits: Detection in blood was also observed for most expanded thyroid clonotypes above 0.001 frequency.

TCR beta CDR3 amplification used RNA transcripts. A first-round RT-PCR used HTBI primers, followed by a second-round multiplex PCR. MiXCR was run by TCRdb on the multiplex PCR reads, yielding one entry per CDR3 protein. The profile shows some 1.1 million distinct CDR3 sequences, 35% to 40% of them singletons. The ends were cut back, 0 bases at V and 0 bases at J, with 11 bases in the middle. The CDR3 is 16 amino acids. The authors enrolled newly diagnosed hyperthyroidism patients aged 18 to 65 with under 2 months' duration. Other autoimmune diseases, uncontrolled infections, pregnancy or lactation ruled patients out of participation.

The TCR sequence derives from an adult man with Graves' hyperthyroidism. This rearrangement joins TRBV12-3 or TRBV12-4 to TRBJ1-1, with unresolved D. The sequenced material came from peripheral blood or thyroid tissue (not recorded which). The CDR3 protein is CASSLALSHVNTEAFF. DNA for the CDR3: TGTGCCAGCAGTTTAGCTCTATCCCATGTGAACACTGAAGCTTTCTTT.